The 14 T cell receptor beta chains presented below share a single source sample, sequenced in a study of tumor-infiltrating lymphocytes in oesophageal squamous cell carcinoma (dated by TCRdb to about 2016). The receptor library was made with PCR. Sequencing used an Illumina HiSeq 2000. Starting from the raw public reads, TCRdb applied fastp trimming at Q25, assembled clones with MiXCR and retained in-frame beta chains. Every entry covers one CDR3 protein and lists the most common genes and DNA from its rows. The sample table holds some 10,000 distinct CDR3 sequences, of which roughly 64% were seen once. The top ten hold about 25% of the sample. The sample comprised esophageal tumor tissue. These receptors came from a female donor with esophageal squamous cell carcinoma.

The chain carries TRBV6-1 and TRBJ1-1; 9 positions agree with TRBD1. The CDR3 loop spans 13 amino acids. Germline CDR1 reads MNHNS; CDR2 reads SASEGT. V lost 5 bases, J lost 4 bases, and 2 bases stayed unmatched. CDR3 nucleotide sequence: TGTGCCAGCAGTACAGGGGGCCCCACTGAAGCTTTCTTT. Protein sequence: CASSTGGPTEAFF.

The chain uses TRBV6-2 or TRBV6-3 and TRBJ2-1, with D possibly TRBD2 on 6 matching bases. V was pared by 6 bases and J by 0 bases, with 21 bases between. The germline gives CDR1 MNHEY, CDR2 SVGEGT. This CDR3 comprises 18 residues. The CDR3 is CASRQTVLAASSYNEQFF. CDR3 in DNA: TGTGCCAGCAGACAAACAGTACTAGCTGCGAGCTCCTACAATGAGCAGTTCTTC.

The rearrangement joins TRBV5-6 to TRBJ1-4; weak D call: TRBD1 (5 bases). V was clipped by 1 base and J by 5 bases, with 15 bases between them. CDR1 is SGHDT and CDR2 is YYEEEE in the germline V gene. The CDR3 has 16 residues. CDR3 amino acids: CASSLRPTGLNEKLFF. CDR3 DNA sequence: TGTGCCAGCAGCTTGCGGCCTACAGGTTTGAATGAAAAACTGTTTTTT.

This clonotype was detected only a few times. The V gene is TRBV7-6, the J gene TRBJ2-1; tentatively, D is TRBD2 (6 bases). The CDR3 consists of 15 residues. V was cut by 2 bases and J by 2 bases, with 10 bases left in between. Germline V gene lookup returns CDR1 SGHVS and CDR2 FNYEAQ. The DNA for the CDR3 is TGTGCCAGCAGCTTAAAGGGGACTCCCTACAATGAGCAGTTCTTC. Its protein is CASSLKGTPYNEQFF. Supplemented by reference TRBV7-6 and TRBJ2-1, the full variable domain reads GAGVSQSPRYKVTKRGQDVALRCDPISGHVSLYWYRQALGQGPEFLTYFNYEAQQDKSGLPNDRFSAERPEGSISTLTIQRTEQRDSAMYRCASSLKGTPYNEQFFGPGTRLTVL.

The chain combines TRBV5-6 with TRBJ2-1; D could derive from TRBD1 or TRBD2 (5 bases each). The DNA end favors TRBJ2-7, so the J call may be wrong. The CDR3 is 13 amino acids. The germline V gene has CDR1 SGHDT and CDR2 YYEEEE. CDR3 amino acids: CASSWGRTGEQYF. CDR3 sequence (DNA): TGTGCCAGCAGCTGGGGACGAACAGGTGAGCAGTACTTC.

The chain has TRBV7-4 and TRBJ2-5, with D possibly TRBD2 on 5 matching bases. The J call is uncertain, as TRBJ2-7 better fits the DNA end. The CDR3 is 15 amino acids. Germline V CDR1 and CDR2: SGHVT, SQSDAQ. Written as DNA, the CDR3 is TGTGCCAGCAGCCCGGACGGGAACCGGGGCTACGAGCAGTACTTC. Translating gives CASSPDGNRGYEQYF.

The J gene is TRBJ1-4, the V gene TRBV12-3 or TRBV12-4; D is perhaps TRBD1 (5 bases). The CDR3 runs 13 residues. Trimming stripped 2 bases from V and 7 bases from J, with 8 bases between. As DNA, the CDR3 is TGTGCCAGCAGTTTAAAGGGACCTGAAAAACTGTTTTTT. Its translation is CASSLKGPEKLFF.

The V and J genes are TRBV7-2 and TRBJ1-3; tentatively, D is TRBD1 (5 bases). CDR1 is SGHTA and CDR2 is FQGNSA in the germline V gene. The V gene lost 1 base and the J gene lost 6 bases, with 13 bases spanning the gap. This CDR3 comprises 15 residues. DNA for the CDR3: TGTGCCAGCAGCTTAGTGGGCAGGGTTGCAAACACCATATATTTT. Translating gives CASSLVGRVANTIYF. Together with reference TRBV7-2 and TRBJ1-3, the CDR3 gives the full variable domain: GAGVSQSPSNKVTEKGKDVELRCDPISGHTALYWYRQSLGQGLEFLIYFQGNSAPDKSGLPSDRFSAERTGGSVSTLTIQRTQQEDSAVYLCASSLVGRVANTIYFGEGSWLTVV.

This clonotype is labeled medium-sized. This may be a read error: a much more frequent sequence differs by one nucleotide. The chain carries TRBV12-3 or TRBV12-4 and TRBJ2-7; 8 bases are a match to TRBD2. The CDR3 extends over 17 amino acids. V lost 7 bases, J lost 7 bases, and 21 bases stayed unmatched. The CDR3 reads CASTGSQLAGTNNEQYF. The CDR3, as DNA: TGTGCCAGCACCGGCAGCCAATTAGCGGGGACGAACAATGAGCAGTACTTC.

In its sample, this clonotype ranks as medium-sized. The chain is built from TRBV28 and TRBJ2-1; tentatively, D is TRBD2 (6 bases). V lost 2 bases and J lost 9, with 8 bases in between. The CDR3 spans 12 residues. CDR1 is MDHEN and CDR2 is SYDVKM in the germline V gene. CDR3 in DNA: TGTGCCAGCAGTTTAACTAGCTTTGAGCAGTTCTTC. This sequence encodes CASSLTSFEQFF.

The rearrangement joins TRBV6-6 to TRBJ2-1, with D possibly matching TRBD2 (6 bases). The J call may not be correct, given that the DNA end is closer to TRBJ2-7. CDR1 MNHNY and CDR2 SVGAGI come from the germline V gene (reference sequence). The CDR3 length is 15 residues. The CDR3 nucleotides are TGTGCCAGCAGTTACTCCCTAGTGGGAGGTTACGAGCAGTACTTC. Protein product: CASSYSLVGGYEQYF.

In the case of this clonotype: This likely comes from a read error, as the CDR3 has no conserved phenylalanine or tryptophan at its end. The DNA is left out, because the CDR3 cannot be placed on it with certainty; the CDR3 is given as TCRdb lists it. The chain combines TRBV24-1 with TRBJ2-6; no check of the table's D call, TRBD2, against the DNA was made. Per the germline V gene, CDR1 is KGHDR and CDR2 is SFDVKD. The CDR3 is 8 amino acids long, termini counted. The CDR3 spells CATSGTSG.

The chain joins TRBV4-1 to TRBJ2-1; 7 positions agree with TRBD1. The assigned J gene may be wrong: the sequence end matches TRBJ2-7 better. The CDR3 is made up of 15 amino acids. Germline V CDR1 and CDR2: MGHRA, YSYEKL. CDR3 sequence reads: CASSQGQGVLHEQYF. CDR3 nucleotide sequence: TGCGCCAGCAGCCAAGGACAGGGAGTCCTCCACGAGCAGTACTTC.

This clonotype appeared a few times. J is TRBJ2-4 and V is TRBV7-3, with a weak D call TRBD1 (5 bases). The J call may be mistaken, given a closer DNA end match to TRBJ2-1. Per the germline V gene, CDR1 is SGHTA and CDR2 is FQGTGA. The CDR3 runs to 17 residues. The CDR3 here is CASSPKGPPTENNEQFF. The CDR3 region has the DNA TGTGCCAGCAGCCCAAAGGGGCCACCGACAGAGAACAATGAGCAGTTCTTC.